These 20 T cell receptor beta chains were all obtained from the same sample, sequenced in a study of immune heterogeneity within non-small cell lung tumors. A first 10-cycle multiplex round used 32 V-gene and 13 J-gene primers on TCR beta CDR3. TCRdb called the multiplex PCR reads again in MiXCR, with one record for every CDR3 protein. Among approximately 4,200 distinct CDR3 sequences listed, around 26% were seen once. Template came from bulk tumor genomic DNA, at roughly 600 ng per sample. During surgery, several far-apart biopsies were obtained from every primary tumor. Each patient presented with untreated, newly diagnosed non-small cell lung cancer and received curative surgery. The sequencing sample was made of lung tumor tissue. These receptors all stem from a man aged 60 to 75 with non-small cell lung cancer.

This clonotype is medium-sized (0.01 to 0.1%) within its sample. The chain uses TRBV5-8 and TRBJ1-5, with 10 bases identical to TRBD1. The V and J ends lost 3 bases and 1 base, in that order; junction bases with no gene match: 7. The CDR3 has 17 residues. Germline-derived CDR1 and CDR2 are SGHTS and YDEGEE. As DNA, the CDR3 is TGTGCCAGCAGCTGGGGACAGGGGAGGCACAGCAATCAGCCCCAGCATTTT. Amino acids: CASSWGQGRHSNQPQHF.

This clonotype is medium-sized by share. The CDR3 nucleotides are TGTGCCAGCAGCGTCACCGGGACAGTGAACACCGGGGAGCTGTTTTTT. Its translation: CASSVTGTVNTGELFF. The chain carries TRBV9 and TRBJ2-2, with TRBD1 identical over 7 bases. The CDR3 length is 16 residues. CDR1 SGDLS and CDR2 YYNGEE come from the germline V gene. Germline trimming cut 2 bases from V and 1 base from J; bases unmatched to any gene: 5.

By sample fraction, this clonotype is medium-sized (0.01 to 0.1%). The rearrangement links TRBV12-3 or TRBV12-4 to TRBJ1-5; no firm D call. The length of the CDR3 is 13 residues. V was trimmed by 10 bases and J by 5 bases, leaving 15 bases between them. As DNA, the CDR3 is TGTGCCACCATGCGGGGAGGCGATCAGCCCCAGCATTTT. Translation: CATMRGGDQPQHF.

Sample share makes this clonotype medium-sized. J is TRBJ2-6 and V is TRBV20-1; D unresolved. V lost 3 bases to trimming and J lost 0 bases, with 6 bases between them. Germline CDR1 is DFQATT and CDR2 is SNEGSKA (reference sequence). The CDR3 runs to 14 residues. DNA of the CDR3: TGCAGTGCTAGGGACCACTCTGGGGCCAACGTCCTGACTTTC. Translation gives CSARDHSGANVLTF.

Relative to its sample, this clonotype is medium-sized. This chain joins TRBV27 and TRBJ2-5; a possible D gene is TRBD2 (6 bases). There are 15 residues in the CDR3. Germline-derived CDR1 and CDR2 are MNHEY and SMNVEV (reference sequence). V was cut by 2 bases and J by 5 bases, with 15 bases left in between. CDR3 region: CASSLTGASRETQYF. CDR3 in DNA: TGTGCCAGCAGTTTAACGGGAGCGTCGCGGGAGACCCAGTACTTC.

The chain employs TRBV27 and TRBJ1-5; the D gene is possibly TRBD1 (6 bases). Germline lookup yields CDR1 MNHEY and CDR2 SMNVEV (reference sequence). CDR3 length equals 15 residues. V was trimmed by 3 bases and J by 6 bases, leaving 15 bases between them. The CDR3 DNA follows: TGTGCCAGCAGTTTGTCAACAGGGTGGGGTCAGCCCCAGCATTTT. Translated: CASSLSTGWGQPQHF.

Within the sample, this clonotype is medium-sized. CDR3 nucleotides: TGTGCCAGCAGCTCGGGAATAGGGAACGAGCAGTACTTC. Encoded protein: CASSSGIGNEQYF. This sequence joins TRBV7-2 and TRBJ2-7; D is perhaps TRBD2 (5 bases). The CDR3 is 13 amino acids. V was trimmed by 4 bases and J by 5 bases, leaving 12 bases between them. Germline loops: CDR1 SGHTA, CDR2 FQGNSA.

The sample holds a few counts of this clonotype. CDR3 in amino acids: CASSPLDRPYEQYF. The DNA of the CDR3 is TGTGCCAGCAGCCCTCTAGACAGACCTTACGAGCAGTACTTC. The chain uses TRBV3-1 and TRBJ2-7, with D maybe TRBD1 (5 bases). The CDR3 runs 14 residues. V lost 4 bases to trimming and J lost 4 bases, with 14 bases between them. Germline values: CDR1 LGHDT, CDR2 YNNKEL (reference sequence).

In this sample, this clonotype is medium-sized (0.01 to 0.1%). The genes are TRBV10-3 and TRBJ2-3, with 9 bases fitting TRBD2. The CDR3 loop spans 15 amino acids. Germline trimming cut 9 bases from V and 4 bases from J; bases unmatched to any gene: 11. Germline V gene lookup returns CDR1 ENHRY and CDR2 SYGVKD. CDR3 region: CAIGPAGGGADTQYF. The CDR3 coding sequence is TGTGCCATTGGTCCAGCGGGAGGTGGGGCAGATACGCAGTATTTT.

The chain employs TRBV29-1 and TRBJ2-1; 9 bases map to TRBD1. Germline V gene sequence: CDR1 SQVTM, CDR2 ANQGSEA. V shed 5 bases and J 7 bases; nucleotides not matched to a gene: 3. The CDR3 length is 12 residues. CDR3: CSVRQGGNEQFF. The CDR3 DNA follows: TGCAGCGTTAGACAGGGGGGAAATGAGCAGTTCTTC.

The V call is TRBV6-1, the J call TRBJ2-2; tentative D call: TRBD2 (6 bases). This CDR3 spans 15 amino acids. The germline V gene encodes CDR1 MNHNS and CDR2 SASEGT. The V end lost 5 bases, the J end lost 7 bases, and 17 bases lay between the germline ends. For the CDR3, the DNA is TGTGCCAGCAGTCTCGGCGGGACGGGCAGCGGGGAGCTGTTTTTT. Its protein product is CASSLGGTGSGELFF.

On this clonotype: This may stem from a read error, because a much larger clone lies one nucleotide away. The rearrangement uses TRBV30 and TRBJ1-1; D gene ambiguous. Between the trimmed V and J ends, which lost 4 bases and 4 bases, there was a span of 10 bases. The CDR3 loop spans 12 amino acids. Per the germline V gene, CDR1 is GTSNPN and CDR2 is SVGIG (reference sequence). CDR3 nucleotide sequence: TGTGCCTGGACGCGATTGAGCACTGAAGCTTTCTTT. This translates into CAWTRLSTEAFF.

This clonotype qualifies as medium-sized. V and J are TRBV30 and TRBJ2-1; D gene uncertain. The V gene lost 4 bases and the J gene lost 8 bases, with 9 bases spanning the gap. Germline V CDR1 and CDR2: GTSNPN, SVGIG (reference sequence). The CDR3 spans 11 residues. This CDR3 is CAWNTRDEQFF. CDR3 bases: TGTGCCTGGAATACCCGGGATGAGCAGTTCTTC.

This clonotype was counted only a few times. The chain employs TRBV7-9 and TRBJ2-7; a weak D match, TRBD1 (5 bases). Trimming pared 1 base from V and 4 bases from J, leaving 11 bases between. Per the germline V gene, CDR1 is SEHNR and CDR2 is FQNEAQ (reference sequence). The length of the CDR3 is 14 residues. CDR3: CASSLGTKNYEQYF. In DNA form, the CDR3 reads TGTGCCAGCAGCTTAGGGACAAAGAATTACGAGCAGTACTTC. The full variable domain, rest sourced from reference TRBV7-9 and TRBJ2-7, is DTGVSQNPRHKITKRGQNVTFRCDPISEHNRLYWYRQTLGQGPEFLTYFQNEAQLEKSRLLSDRFSAERPKGSFSTLEIQRTEQGDSAMYLCASSLGTKNYEQYFGPGTRLTVT.

V is TRBV19 and J is TRBJ2-3; D not certain. Germline V CDR1 and CDR2: LNHDA, SQIVND (reference sequence). V was pared by 5 bases and J by 1 base, with 7 bases between. This CDR3 spans 13 amino acids. CDR3 protein: CASSEAGTDTQYF. CDR3 nucleotide sequence: TGTGCCAGTAGTGAGGCGGGCACAGATACGCAGTATTTT.

Points on this clonotype: A much larger clone lies a single base off, so this may be a read error. V and J are TRBV11-1 and TRBJ1-1; no firm D call. Germline values: CDR1 SGHAT, CDR2 FQDESV (reference sequence). The CDR3 has 12 amino acids. V was pared by 4 bases and J by 5 bases, with 8 bases between. CDR3 loop: CASSSGWTEAFF. For the CDR3, the DNA is TGTGCCAGCAGCTCCGGTTGGACTGAAGCTTTCTTT.

By share, this clonotype counts as medium-sized. This CDR3 reads CASSQDEGSGYEQYF. As DNA, the CDR3 is TGCGCCAGCAGCCAAGACGAGGGAAGCGGCTACGAGCAGTACTTC. This rearrangement joins TRBV4-1 to TRBJ2-7, with D possibly matching TRBD2 (5 bases). Germline-derived CDR1 and CDR2 are MGHRA and YSYEKL. Between the trimmed V and J ends, which lost 0 bases and 3 bases, there was a span of 12 bases. The CDR3 is 15 amino acids.

The V call is TRBV2, the J call TRBJ2-7, with 9 bases identical to TRBD1. Per the germline V gene, CDR1 is SNHLY and CDR2 is FYNNEI. The CDR3 contains 13 residues. V shed 4 bases, J shed 4 bases, and the junction held 2 bases outside the gene matches. The CDR3 region is CASSGQGGYEQYF. CDR3 nucleotides: TGTGCCAGCAGTGGACAGGGGGGGTACGAGCAGTACTTC. The whole variable domain, remainder taken from reference TRBV2 and TRBJ2-7, is EPEVTQTPSHQVTQMGQEVILRCVPISNHLYFYWYRQILGQKVEFLVSFYNNEISEKSEIFDDQFSVERPDGSNFTLKIRSTKLEDSAMYFCASSGQGGYEQYFGPGTRLTVT.

The chain couples TRBV28 to TRBJ1-2, with D hard to call. V lost 5 bases, J lost 8 bases, and 12 bases lay in between. The CDR3 is 12 amino acids. CDR1 is MDHEN, CDR2 SYDVKM, per germline. The CDR3 spells CASSTKPGGYTF. In DNA form, the CDR3 reads TGTGCCAGCAGTACAAAACCGGGGGGCTACACCTTC.

The rearrangement uses TRBV7-9 and TRBJ2-5, with D perhaps assigned TRBD1 or TRBD2 (5 bases each). This CDR3 spans 14 amino acids. Trimming took 8 bases from V and 2 from J, leaving 15 bases between them. CDR1 is SEHNR and CDR2 is FQNEAQ in the germline V gene (reference sequence). The CDR3 nucleotides are TGTGCCAGCCGAGGCCAGAGGGGACAAGAGACCCAGTACTTC. Translated: CASRGQRGQETQYF.